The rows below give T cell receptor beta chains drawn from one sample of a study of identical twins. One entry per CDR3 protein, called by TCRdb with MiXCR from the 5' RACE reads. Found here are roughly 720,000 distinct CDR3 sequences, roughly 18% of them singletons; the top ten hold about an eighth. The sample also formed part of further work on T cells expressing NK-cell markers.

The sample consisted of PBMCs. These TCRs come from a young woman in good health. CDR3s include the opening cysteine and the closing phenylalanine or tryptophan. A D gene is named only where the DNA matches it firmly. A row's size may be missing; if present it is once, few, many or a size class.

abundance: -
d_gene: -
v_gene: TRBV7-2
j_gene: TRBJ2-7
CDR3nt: TGTGCCAGCAGCTTAGTATGGGGGAGAAGCTCCTACGAGCAGTACTTC
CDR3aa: CASSLVWGRSSYEQYF

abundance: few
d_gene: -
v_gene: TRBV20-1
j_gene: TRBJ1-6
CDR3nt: TGCAGTGCTAGAGATGTGGGCGAGTATAATTCACCCCTCCACTTT
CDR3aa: CSARDVGEYNSPLHF

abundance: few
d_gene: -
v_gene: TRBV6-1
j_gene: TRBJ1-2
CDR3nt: TGTGCCAGCAGTACACGGGGGAGGGGATACTATGGCTACACCTTC
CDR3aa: CASSTRGRGYYGYTF

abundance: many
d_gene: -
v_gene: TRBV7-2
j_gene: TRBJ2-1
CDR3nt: TGTGCCAGCAGTCATCCTCCCCATAAACATGAGCAGTTCTTC
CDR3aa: CASSHPPHKHEQFF

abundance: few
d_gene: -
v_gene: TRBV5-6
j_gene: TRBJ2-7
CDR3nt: TGTGCCAGCAGCTTGTACCTAACCTACGAGCAGTACTTC
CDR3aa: CASSLYLTYEQYF

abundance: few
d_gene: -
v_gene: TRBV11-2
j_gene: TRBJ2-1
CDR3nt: TGTGCCAGCAGCTTAAGCATGCGGGAGCAGTTCTTC
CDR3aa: CASSLSMREQFF

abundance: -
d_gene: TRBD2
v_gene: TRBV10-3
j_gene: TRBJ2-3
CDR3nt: TGTGCCATTGCCGGGACTAGCGCAGATACGCAGTATTTT
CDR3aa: CAIAGTSADTQYF

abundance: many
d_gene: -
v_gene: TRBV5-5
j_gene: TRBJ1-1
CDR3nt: TGTGCCACTGCTGGGGTAATGAACACTGAAGCTTTCTTT
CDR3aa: CATAGVMNTEAFF

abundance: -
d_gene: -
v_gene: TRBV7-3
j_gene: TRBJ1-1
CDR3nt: TGTGCCAGCAGCTTAAGCCAAAGCACTGAAGCTTTCTTT
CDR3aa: CASSLSQSTEAFF

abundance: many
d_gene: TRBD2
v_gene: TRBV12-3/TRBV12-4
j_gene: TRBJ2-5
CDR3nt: TGTGCCAGCAGTTTAGACCTAGCGGGGGGGCGTGAGACCCAGTACTTC
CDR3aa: CASSLDLAGGRETQYF

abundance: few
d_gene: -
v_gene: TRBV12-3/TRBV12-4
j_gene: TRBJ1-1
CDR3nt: TGTGCCAGCCCCCCCCCGGGGCGAGGCACTGAAGCTTTCTTT
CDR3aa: CASPPPGRGTEAFF

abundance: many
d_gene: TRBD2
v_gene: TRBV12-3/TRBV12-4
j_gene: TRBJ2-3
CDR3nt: TGTGCCAGCAGTTTAGCGCCAGCGGGGTGGGTAGATACGCAGTATTTT
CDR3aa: CASSLAPAGWVDTQYF

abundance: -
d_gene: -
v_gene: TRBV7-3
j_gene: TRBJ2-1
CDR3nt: TGTGCCAGCAGCTACTCCGGGGACGATGAGCAGTTCTTC
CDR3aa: CASSYSGDDEQFF

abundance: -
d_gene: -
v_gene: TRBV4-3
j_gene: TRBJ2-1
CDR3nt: TGCGCCAGCAGCCAGATGATGGTTGGGAGCTCCTACAATGAGCAGTTCTTC
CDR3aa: CASSQMMVGSSYNEQFF

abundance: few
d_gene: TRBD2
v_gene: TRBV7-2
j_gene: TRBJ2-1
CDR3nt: TGTGCCAGCAGCTTAGAGTTAGCGGGAGAGGGCAATGAGCAGTTCTTC
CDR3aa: CASSLELAGEGNEQFF

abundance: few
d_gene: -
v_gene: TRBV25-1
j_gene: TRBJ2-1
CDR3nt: TGTGCCAGCAGCGAGGCCGCCTACAATGAGCAGTTCTTC
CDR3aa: CASSEAAYNEQFF

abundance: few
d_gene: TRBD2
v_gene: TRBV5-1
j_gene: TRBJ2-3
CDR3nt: TGCGCCAGCAGCGGGTGGCCGCTAGCGGGGTCGTCTGATACGCAGTATTTT
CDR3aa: CASSGWPLAGSSDTQYF

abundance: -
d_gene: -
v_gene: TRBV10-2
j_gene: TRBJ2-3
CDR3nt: TGCGCCAGCACATCAGCCGATACGCAGTATTTT
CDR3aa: CASTSADTQYF

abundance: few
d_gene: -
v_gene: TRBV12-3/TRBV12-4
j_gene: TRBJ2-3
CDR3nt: TGTGCCAGCGGGGGTCAGGGGGGATCCACAGATACGCAGTATTTT
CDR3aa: CASGGQGGSTDTQYF

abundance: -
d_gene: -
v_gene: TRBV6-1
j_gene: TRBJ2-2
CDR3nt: TGTGCCAGCAGCCCCGCATGGGGGAACACCGGGGAGCTGTTTTTT
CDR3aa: CASSPAWGNTGELFF

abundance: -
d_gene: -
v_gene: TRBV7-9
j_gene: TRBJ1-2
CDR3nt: TGTGCCAGCAGCTACAGGGATCGATATGGCTACACCTTC
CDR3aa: CASSYRDRYGYTF

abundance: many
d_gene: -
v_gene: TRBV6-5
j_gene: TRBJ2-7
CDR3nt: TGTGCCAGCAGTTACACGTCCGGTCGGCCCTACGAGCAGTACTTC
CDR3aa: CASSYTSGRPYEQYF

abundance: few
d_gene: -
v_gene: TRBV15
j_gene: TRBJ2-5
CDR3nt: TGTGCCACGACAGAGCAGCCCTCCAGCGTCGGGTACGAGACCCAGTACTTC
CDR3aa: CATTEQPSSVGYETQYF

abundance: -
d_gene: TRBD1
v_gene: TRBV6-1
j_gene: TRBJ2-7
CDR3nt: TGTGCCAGCAGTGGGGACAGGGCGATCTCCTACGAGCAGTACTTC
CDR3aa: CASSGDRAISYEQYF

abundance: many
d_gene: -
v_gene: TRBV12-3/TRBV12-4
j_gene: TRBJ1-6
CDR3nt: TGTGCCAGCACCCAACAGTCCAACTCACCCCTCCACTTT
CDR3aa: CASTQQSNSPLHF

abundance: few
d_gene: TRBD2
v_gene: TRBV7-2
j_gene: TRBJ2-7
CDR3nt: TGTGCCAGCAGCTTATTAGCGGGAGGCGGCGAGCAGTACTTC
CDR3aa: CASSLLAGGGEQYF

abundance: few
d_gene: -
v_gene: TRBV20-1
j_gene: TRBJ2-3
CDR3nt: TGCAGTGCTAGGGGCAGTGGGCTAGAGGATACGCAGTATTTT
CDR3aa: CSARGSGLEDTQYF

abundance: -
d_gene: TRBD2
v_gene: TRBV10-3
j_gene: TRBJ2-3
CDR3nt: TGTGCCATCAGTCGACTAGCGGGAGCAGATACGCAGTATTTT
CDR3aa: CAISRLAGADTQYF

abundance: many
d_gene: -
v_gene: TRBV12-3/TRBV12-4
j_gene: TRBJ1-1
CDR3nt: TGTGCCAGCAGTCCAGTCGGGGGAGGGACTGAAGCTTTCTTT
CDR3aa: CASSPVGGGTEAFF

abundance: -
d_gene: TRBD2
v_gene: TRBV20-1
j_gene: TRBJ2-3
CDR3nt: TGCAGTGCTAGAGCTGGCGGGAGCACAACAGATACGCAGTATTTT
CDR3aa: CSARAGGSTTDTQYF

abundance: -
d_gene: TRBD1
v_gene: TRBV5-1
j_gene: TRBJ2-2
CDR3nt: TGCGCCAGCACCGCGAACAGGGGCACCGGGGAGCTGTTTTTT
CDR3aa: CASTANRGTGELFF

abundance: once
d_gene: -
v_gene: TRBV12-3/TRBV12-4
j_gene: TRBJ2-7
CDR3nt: TGTGCCAGCCGGTCCCAATTCTACGAGCAGTACTTC
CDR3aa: CASRSQFYEQYF

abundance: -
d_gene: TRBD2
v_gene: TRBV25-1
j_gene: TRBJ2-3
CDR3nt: TGTGCCAGCGGGGAGCTCGGGGGGGCCGTGTATACGCAGTATTTT
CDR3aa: CASGELGGAVYTQYF

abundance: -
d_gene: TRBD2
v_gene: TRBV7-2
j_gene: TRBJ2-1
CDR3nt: TGTGCCAGCAGCCGTTCGCAGTCTAGCGGGAGGTTTCAGTTCTTC
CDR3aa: CASSRSQSSGRFQFF

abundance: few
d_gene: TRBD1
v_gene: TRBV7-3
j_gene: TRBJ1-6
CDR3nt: TGTGCCAGCAGCGCCGGGGACAGTAATTCACCCCTCCACTTT
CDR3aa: CASSAGDSNSPLHF

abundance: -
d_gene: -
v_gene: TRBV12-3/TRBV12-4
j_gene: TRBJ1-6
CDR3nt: TGTGCCAGCAGTTCCCACCACGGCACGGTTTTGGCCCTCCACTTT
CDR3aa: CASSSHHGTVLALHF

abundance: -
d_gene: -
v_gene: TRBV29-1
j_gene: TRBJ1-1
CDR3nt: TGCAGCGTCCGCAAACAGGGGAACACTGAAGCTTTCTTT
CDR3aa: CSVRKQGNTEAFF

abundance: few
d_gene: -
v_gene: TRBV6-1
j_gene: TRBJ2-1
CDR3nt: TGTGCCAGCAGGAATCGGTACAATGAGCAGTTCTTC
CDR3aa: CASRNRYNEQFF

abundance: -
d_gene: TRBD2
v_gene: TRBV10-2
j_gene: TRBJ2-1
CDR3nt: TGCGCCAGCAGCAATACGATTCTTTTAGCGGGAGACGAAGATGAGCAGTTCTTC
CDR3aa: CASSNTILLAGDEDEQFF

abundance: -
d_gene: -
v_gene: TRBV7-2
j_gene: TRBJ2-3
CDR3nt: TGTGCCAGCAGCTTAGTGCAATCAGATACGCAGTATTTT
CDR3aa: CASSLVQSDTQYF

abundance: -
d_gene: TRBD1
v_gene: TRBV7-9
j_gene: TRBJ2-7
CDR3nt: TGTGCCAGCAGCCTCAACAGGGGGCAGACGGCGGACGAGCAGTACTTC
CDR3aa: CASSLNRGQTADEQYF

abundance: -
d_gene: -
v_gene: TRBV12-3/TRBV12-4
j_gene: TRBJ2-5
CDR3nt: TGTGCCAGCAGTTCCGTCCTTGCGCACCAAGAGACCCAGTACTTC
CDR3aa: CASSSVLAHQETQYF

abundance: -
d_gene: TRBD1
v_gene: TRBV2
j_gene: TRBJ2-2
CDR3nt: TGTGCCAGCGGGCGGACAGGACACACCGGGGAGCTGTTTTTT
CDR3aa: CASGRTGHTGELFF

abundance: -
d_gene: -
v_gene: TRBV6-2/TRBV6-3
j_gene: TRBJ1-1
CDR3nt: TGTGCCAGCAGTTACCAGCGGGGCACTGAAGCTTTCTTT
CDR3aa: CASSYQRGTEAFF

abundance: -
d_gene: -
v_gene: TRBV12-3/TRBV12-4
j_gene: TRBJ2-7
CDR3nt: TGTGCCAGCAGAAACCCCGGGAAGGACGAGCAGTACTTC
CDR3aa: CASRNPGKDEQYF

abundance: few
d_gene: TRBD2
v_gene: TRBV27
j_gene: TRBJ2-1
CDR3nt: TGTGCCAGCAGTTCTTATAGCGGGGCGGTGTACAATGAGCAGTTCTTC
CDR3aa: CASSSYSGAVYNEQFF

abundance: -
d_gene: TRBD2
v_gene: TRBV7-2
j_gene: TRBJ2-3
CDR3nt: TGTGCCAGCAGTTATTCCATTCGGGAGGGCCGTTCAGATACGCAGTATTTT
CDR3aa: CASSYSIREGRSDTQYF

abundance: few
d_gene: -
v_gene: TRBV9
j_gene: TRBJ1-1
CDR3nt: TGTGCCAGCAGCGTAGAAGGCAGGTGGAACACTGAAGCTTTCTTT
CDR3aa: CASSVEGRWNTEAFF

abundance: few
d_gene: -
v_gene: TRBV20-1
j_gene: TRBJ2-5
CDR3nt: TGCAGTGCTACCTCTTTTGGTTTCCCTTTTGACAAAGAGACCCAGTACTTC
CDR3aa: CSATSFGFPFDKETQYF

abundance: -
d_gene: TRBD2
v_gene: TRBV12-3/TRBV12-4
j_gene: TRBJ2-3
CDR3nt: TGTGCCTGCAGCTACCTCCTAGCGGGGGCAGGGAGAGATACGCAGTATTTT
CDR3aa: CACSYLLAGAGRDTQYF

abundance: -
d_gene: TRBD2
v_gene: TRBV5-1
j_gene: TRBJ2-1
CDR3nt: TGCGCCAGCAGCTTGGAGGCGGGGGGACTTTCAATAAATGAGCAGTTCTTC
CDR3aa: CASSLEAGGLSINEQFF

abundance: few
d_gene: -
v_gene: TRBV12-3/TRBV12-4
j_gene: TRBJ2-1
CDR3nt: TGTGCCAGCAGTAGGGTCCGCATTAACGACAATGAGCAGTTCTTC
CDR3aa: CASSRVRINDNEQFF

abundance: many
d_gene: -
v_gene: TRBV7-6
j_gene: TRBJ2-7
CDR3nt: TGTGCCAGCAGCTTAGCGGGTCCCCCCTACGAGCAGTACTTC
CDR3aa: CASSLAGPPYEQYF

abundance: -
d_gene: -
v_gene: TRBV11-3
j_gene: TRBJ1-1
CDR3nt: TGTGCCAGCAGCTTTGACGACAGGAATGAAGCTTTCTTT
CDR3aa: CASSFDDRNEAFF

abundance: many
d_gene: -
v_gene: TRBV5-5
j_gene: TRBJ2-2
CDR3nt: TGTGCCAGCAGCTTGGTGCTAGCGAATACCGGGGAGCTGTTTTTT
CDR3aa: CASSLVLANTGELFF